This T cell receptor (beta chain) was sequenced during a study of blood T cells in healthy people across ages. Study-wide findings and caveats: Investigators viewed diversity estimates from one million T cells as underestimates, the study reported. Naive T cell percentage and TCR beta diversity correlated strongly. The donors' CMV status was not determined, possibly confounding changes in expanded clonotypes.

Comment on this clonotype: Its antigen remains unknown.

Primed by a sample-barcoded 5' primer and a J-beta primer mix, a second PCR proceeded for about 6 to 12 cycles. TCRdb processed the 5' RACE reads anew with MiXCR; each CDR3 protein has one entry. The repertoire includes about 640,000 distinct CDR3 sequences, under 70% of them detected once, and about two fifths sits in the top ten. Trimming took off 7 bases at V and 8 bases at J, with 13 bases between the two ends. The CDR3 has 11 amino acids. CDR1 and CDR2 (germline): DFQATT, SNEGSKA (reference sequence). This chain links TRBV20-1 with TRBJ2-3, with TRBD2 as a possible D gene (6 bases). Sample: blood. The origin of this receptor is a man aged 55 to 70 in good health. The chain's CDR3 is CSGGADGTQYF. CDR3 coding DNA: TGCAGTGGCGGGGCGGACGGTACGCAGTATTTT.